This passage covers 28 T cell receptor beta chains from one sample sequenced in a study of regulatory T cells in long-lasting Graves disease. Arm-PCR of CDR3 regions and iRepertoire HTBI primers were the basis on which TCR beta libraries were built. Each CDR3 protein gets one entry after TCRdb re-called the multiplex PCR reads with MiXCR. This sample has about 200,000 distinct CDR3 sequences; roughly 18% occur once, and the top ten carry approximately 12%. Time point reported: newly diagnosed GD, antithyroid drugs for less than 3 months. After RNA was extracted from PBMCs, the TCR library was made from it. This sample was also put to use in a study of T cells in Graves' hyperthyroidism and ophthalmopathy.

The source material was peripheral blood mononuclear cells (PBMCs), sampled at new diagnosis, from a patient treated with antithyroid drugs. These receptors were obtained from a woman in her twenties or thirties with Graves disease.

The gene calls are TRBV6-9 and TRBJ1-3; the match to TRBD1 covers 10 bases. V was pared by 4 bases and J by 4 bases, with 19 bases of the junction left unmatched. This CDR3 contains 20 residues. CDR1 and CDR2 (germline): MNHGY, SVAAGI. The CDR3 DNA follows: TGTGCCAGCAGTTCACCCCACCCCGACAGGGGGCAAGGATTCGGAAACACCATATATTTT. Its protein is CASSSPHPDRGQGFGNTIYF.

The chain recombines TRBV11-2 with TRBJ1-2, with 7 bases aligning to TRBD1. Germline CDR1 and CDR2: SGHAT and FQNNGV. This CDR3 has 15 residues. V lost 10 bases and J lost 2; bases outside the gene matches: 13. CDR3 protein: CATDSLQGLNYGYTF. CDR3 DNA: TGTGCCACCGATTCGCTACAGGGGCTGAACTATGGCTACACCTTC. Together with reference TRBV11-2 and TRBJ1-2, the CDR3 gives the full variable domain: EAGVAQSPRYKIIEKRQSVAFWCNPISGHATLYWYQQILGQGPKLLIQFQNNGVVDDSQLPKDRFSAERLKGVDSTLKIQPAKLEDSAVYLCATDSLQGLNYGYTFGSGTRLTVV.

This clonotype occurred many times. The gene calls are TRBV5-4 and TRBJ1-2; a weak D match, TRBD1 (5 bases). CDR1 is SGHNT, CDR2 YYREEE, per germline (reference sequence). V was trimmed by 4 bases and J by 8 bases, leaving 18 bases between them. The CDR3 length is 14 residues. The DNA for the CDR3 is TGTGCCAGCAGCCCAGGGCGGGGGTTGGAGGGCTACACCTTC. Encoded protein: CASSPGRGLEGYTF.

This clonotype was detected many times. V and J are TRBV28 and TRBJ1-6; TRBD1 matches 8 bases. This CDR3 has 14 residues. J lost 7 bases, V lost 5 bases, and 4 bases had no gene match. Germline V CDR1 and CDR2: MDHEN, SYDVKM. The DNA of the CDR3 is TGTGCCAGCAGTCCCCGGACAGGGAATTCACCCCTCCACTTT. It encodes CASSPRTGNSPLHF.

This clonotype was counted ten times or more. The chain couples TRBV2 to TRBJ2-7, with a weak D call TRBD1 (6 bases). The CDR3 has 14 amino acids. V lost 2 bases to trimming and J lost 2 bases, with 10 bases between them. Germline V lookup: CDR1 SNHLY, CDR2 FYNNEI. Here the CDR3 DNA reads TGTGCCAGCAGTGAATCTTACAGGGCCTACGAGCAGTACTTC. This translates into CASSESYRAYEQYF.

This clonotype turned up a few times. A read error is the likely source, as a far larger clone sits one nucleotide away. The J gene is TRBJ2-7, the V gene TRBV28; TRBD2 agrees at 9 bases. Germline CDR1 is MDHEN and CDR2 is SYDVKM. V lost 2 bases to trimming and J lost 7 bases; unmatched junction nucleotides: 9. There are 15 residues in the CDR3. This CDR3 reads CASSLLAGGVDEQYF. As DNA, the CDR3 is TGTGCCAGCAGTTTACTCGCGGGAGGGGTCGATGAGCAGTACTTC.

With respect to this clonotype: This may stem from a read error, because a much larger clone lies one nucleotide away. V usage is TRBV6-1 and J usage is TRBJ2-7; no firm D call. V was cut by 6 bases and J by 7 bases, with 22 bases left in between. Germline V gene sequence: CDR1 MNHNS, CDR2 SASEGT. This CDR3 is 15 amino acids long. In DNA, the CDR3 is TGTGCCAGCAGCACCGCTGCTTCGGGCCCTAAGGAGCAGTACTTC. Translated: CASSTAASGPKEQYF.

This clonotype was observed many times. The V and J genes are TRBV4-2 and TRBJ2-5; D possibly uses TRBD1 or TRBD2 (5 bases each). V gave up 1 base and J gave up 5 bases, with 17 bases separating them. CDR1 and CDR2 from the germline V gene are LGHNA and YNFKEQ. This CDR3 spans 16 amino acids. CDR3 nucleotide sequence: TGTGCCAGCAGCCAAGTATCTTCCGGGACGGGGGAGACCCAGTACTTC. Encoded protein: CASSQVSSGTGETQYF.

The CDR3 reads CAWSRGGDEKLFF. The CDR3 coding sequence is TGTGCCTGGAGCCGGGGAGGTGATGAAAAACTGTTTTTT. The chain is built from TRBV30 and TRBJ1-4; the D is unclear. V was trimmed by 3 bases and J by 6 bases, leaving 11 bases between them. Germline values: CDR1 GTSNPN, CDR2 SVGIG (reference sequence). The CDR3 length is 13 residues.

This clonotype has just one count. A much more abundant neighbour one base away suggests this may be a read error. The CDR3: CASSFSEAFF. The CDR3 DNA reads TGTGCCAGCAGTTTCTCTGAAGCTTTCTTT. V usage is TRBV12-3 or TRBV12-4 and J usage is TRBJ1-1; no reliable D call. There are 10 residues in the CDR3. V lost 3 bases to trimming and J lost 6 bases, with 2 bases between them.

This clonotype showed up many times. The chain links TRBV25-1 to TRBJ2-2, with D perhaps matching TRBD1 (6 bases). The CDR3 length is 14 residues. CDR1 and CDR2 from the germline V gene are MGHDK and SYGVNS. The V and J ends lost 8 bases and 4 bases respectively, with 14 bases between them. Here the CDR3 DNA reads TGTGCCAGCTTACGGACAGAGAGCACCGGGGAGCTGTTTTTT. Translation gives CASLRTESTGELFF.

The chain uses TRBV29-1 and TRBJ2-1; D remains ambiguous. The V end was cut by 7 bases, the J end by 7 bases, with 20 bases between. The CDR3 sequence is 14 residues long. Germline V gives CDR1 SQVTM, CDR2 ANQGSEA. This chain's CDR3 is CSAAPALGGNEQFF. The CDR3, as DNA: TGCAGCGCCGCACCAGCTCTCGGTGGGAATGAGCAGTTCTTC.

This clonotype has a count of ten or more. This chain uses TRBV20-1 with TRBJ1-2, with D possibly matching TRBD1 (6 bases). Germline V gene sequence: CDR1 DFQATT, CDR2 SNEGSKA (reference sequence). The CDR3 is 15 residues long. The germline V and J ends were trimmed by 1 base and 0 bases, with 12 bases remaining between them. The CDR3, as DNA: TGCAGTGCTAGAGGCGGACAGCTTGCTAACTATGGCTACACCTTC. Encoded protein: CSARGGQLANYGYTF.

The table lists this clonotype with a count of one. A read error may explain this, as a much larger clone is one base away. The chain is built from TRBV27 and TRBJ1-3; perhaps TRBD1 as D (6 bases). The CDR3 consists of 16 residues. Germline V gene data show CDR1 as MNHEY and CDR2 as SMNVEV (reference sequence). V dropped 2 bases and J dropped 4 bases, with 15 bases sitting between them. CDR3 DNA: TGTGCCAGCAGTTTAGGGGGGCAGGGGCTGGGAAACACCATATATTTT. Amino acids: CASSLGGQGLGNTIYF.

This clonotype was seen at least ten times. CDR3 protein: CSAKDSPSTDTQYF. The CDR3 nucleotides are TGCAGCGCCAAAGACAGTCCTAGCACAGATACGCAGTATTTT. The gene calls are TRBV29-1 and TRBJ2-3; D possibly corresponds to TRBD1 (5 bases). Trimming left V 7 bases short and J 0 bases short, with 14 bases between. The CDR3 has 14 residues. Germline-derived CDR1 and CDR2 are SQVTM and ANQGSEA.

The chain carries TRBV28 and TRBJ1-5, with 7 positions matching TRBD1. V lost 8 bases and J lost 8; bases outside the gene matches: 6. The CDR3 covers 12 residues. CDR1 is MDHEN, CDR2 SYDVKM, per germline. The CDR3 bases are TGTGCCAGCCTACAGGGGTTGGAGCCCCAGCATTTT. Its protein is CASLQGLEPQHF.

This clonotype has just a few counts. One base away lies a much larger clone, so this may be a sequencing read error. The chain is built from TRBV5-8 and TRBJ1-2; TRBD1 agrees at 7 bases. The length of the CDR3 is 15 residues. Trimming at V came to 0 bases and at J to 13 bases, leaving 15 bases not matched to a gene. In germline, CDR1 is SGHTS, CDR2 YDEGEE. In DNA, the CDR3 is TGTGCCAGCAGCTTGGCTAAGTCCTACAGGGGATGGGGCACCTTC. Protein: CASSLAKSYRGWGTF.

CDR3 nucleotide sequence: TGTGCCAGCAGTTTACCCACCGGGGAGCTGTTTTTT. It translates to CASSLPTGELFF. The rearrangement links TRBV27 to TRBJ2-2; no clear D. Germline loops: CDR1 MNHEY, CDR2 SMNVEV (reference sequence). This CDR3 is built from 12 residues. V lost 2 bases and J 4 bases, leaving 2 bases between the germline ends.

The chain joins TRBV6-1 to TRBJ1-1; a weak D match, TRBD1 (5 bases). Germline V gene data show CDR1 as MNHNS and CDR2 as SASEGT. Trimming shortened V by 7 bases and J by 5 bases, and 23 bases separated the two germline ends. The CDR3 totals 16 residues. Written as DNA, the CDR3 is TGTGCCAGCACGCCAATGGAGACAGTTTTATGGACTGAAGCTTTCTTT. Translation: CASTPMETVLWTEAFF.

This clonotype was counted ten times or more. The chain recombines TRBV13 with TRBJ1-1; D might be TRBD1 (5 bases). The CDR3 sequence is 11 residues long. Per the germline V gene, CDR1 is PRHDT and CDR2 is FYEKMQ (reference sequence). V was clipped by 8 bases and J by 11 bases, with 15 bases between them. This CDR3 is CASRTGGMAFF. The CDR3 region has the DNA TGTGCCAGCCGGACGGGGGGAATGGCTTTCTTT.

This clonotype was seen at least ten times. The chain is built from TRBV27 and TRBJ2-7; TRBD2 agrees at 7 bases. The V gene's germline CDR1 is MNHEY and CDR2 SMNVEV (reference sequence). V shed 4 bases and J 2 bases; nucleotides not matched to a gene: 5. The CDR3 is 14 amino acids. CDR3 residues: CASSSPLAAYEQYF. In DNA form, the CDR3 reads TGTGCCAGCAGTTCACCTCTAGCGGCCTACGAGCAGTACTTC.

The chain employs TRBV7-3 and TRBJ1-1, with 7 positions matching TRBD1. CDR3 length: 14 amino acids. V was pared by 4 bases and J by 10 bases, with 12 bases of the junction left unmatched. Germline values: CDR1 SGHTA, CDR2 FQGTGA. DNA for the CDR3: TGTGCCAGCAGCTGGGGACAGTCTGTAAAGGTAGCTTTCTTT. Its protein product is CASSWGQSVKVAFF.

This clonotype was detected many times. This sequence joins TRBV2 and TRBJ1-4, with D maybe TRBD1 (5 bases). The germline V gene has CDR1 SNHLY and CDR2 FYNNEI. This CDR3 spans 14 amino acids. Trimming stripped 3 bases from V and 3 bases from J, with 8 bases between. The CDR3 bases are TGTGCCAGCAGTGACAGGGTACCTAATGAAAAACTGTTTTTT. Translation: CASSDRVPNEKLFF.

This clonotype was seen repeatedly, ten times or more. J is TRBJ1-5 and V is TRBV6-5, with D perhaps matching TRBD1 (5 bases). The V end lost 0 bases, the J end lost 6 bases, and 9 bases lay between the germline ends. The length of the CDR3 is 14 residues. Germline assignment: CDR1 MNHEY and CDR2 SVGAGI. The CDR3 DNA sequence: TGTGCCAGCAGTTACTCGCAGGGCAGTCAGCCCCAGCATTTT. It translates to CASSYSQGSQPQHF.

This clonotype occurred many times. The V and J genes are TRBV20-1 and TRBJ2-7, with TRBD2 matching over 11 bases. Germline V gene data show CDR1 as DFQATT and CDR2 as SNEGSKA (reference sequence). The CDR3 has 16 amino acids. J was trimmed by 1 base and V by 6 bases; bases with no gene match: 11. The CDR3 bases are TGCAGTGCCGACGGGAAGGGGACTAGCGGATCCTACGAGCAGTACTTC. Translating it yields CSADGKGTSGSYEQYF.

There are many counts of this clonotype. This chain connects TRBV12-3 or TRBV12-4 to TRBJ2-3; D ambiguous. V lost 6 bases and J 0 bases, leaving 7 bases between the germline ends. This CDR3 comprises 13 residues. The CDR3 loop reads CASRLWSTDTQYF. The CDR3 DNA reads as TGTGCCAGCAGACTCTGGAGCACAGATACGCAGTATTTT.

This clonotype was recorded many times. The V and J genes are TRBV11-2 and TRBJ2-1; 9 bases fit TRBD2. The junction had 9 bases not matched to a gene; V was cut back by 6 bases and J by 6 bases. This CDR3 has 15 residues. Germline V gene lookup returns CDR1 SGHAT and CDR2 FQNNGV. Written as DNA, the CDR3 is TGTGCCAGCAGGGCTTTAGCGGGAGTTTCCAATGAGCAGTTCTTC. It specifies CASRALAGVSNEQFF.

This clonotype was counted a few times. This likely comes from a read error, as the CDR3 has no conserved phenylalanine or tryptophan at its end. The V call is TRBV25-1, the J call TRBJ1-1; D call uncertain. V was pared by 6 bases and J by 6 bases, with 8 bases between. Looked up from germline, CDR1 is MGHDK and CDR2 is SYGVNS. There are 11 residues in the CDR3. This CDR3 is CASRGDAEAFL. CDR3 in DNA: TGTGCCAGCAGAGGCGACGCTGAAGCTTTCCTT.